This T cell receptor (beta chain) was identified in a study of OX40 agonist ivuxolimab in advanced cancers. The study, taken as a whole, reports: The investigators did not determine what antigen specificity the expanded peripheral T cells had.

The table came from immunoSEQ multiplex PCR; TCRdb's copy has only in-frame clones and leaves some out. The data contain around 99,000 clones, 85% to 90% of them singletons. The V segment lost 0 bases and the J segment 3 bases; nucleotides outside the gene matches: 5. Germline assignment: CDR1 MNHNS and CDR2 SASEGT. This CDR3 contains 15 residues. About this clone itself: Its specificity is unknown.

Sequencing was performed on CD4+ or CD8+ T cells sorted from blood, taken in a trial of the OX40 agonist ivuxolimab. The sequence was obtained from an adult with an advanced solid tumor such as melanoma, head and neck, liver or kidney cancer. J is TRBJ2-7 and V is TRBV6-1; 7 nucleotides line up with TRBD1. The CDR3 sequence is CASSEAGRGIYEQYF. The CDR3 DNA follows: TGTGCCAGCAGTGAAGCTGGCAGGGGGATCTACGAGCAGTACTTC.